What follows describes a single TCR beta chain. Its specificity is not known. Looked up from germline, CDR1 is SNHLY and CDR2 is FYNNEI. V dropped 6 bases and J dropped 7 bases, with 9 bases sitting between them. CDR3 size: 11 residues. This record comes from a study of shared clonotypes between healthy human individuals. Whole-study results and caveats: Limitation of the genetic and exposure-history diversity represented came from the few donors.

This table comes from immunoSEQ multiplex PCR, and its TCRdb copy is limited to in-frame clones, with some not included. Seen here are 2 million to 2.5 million clones, 90% to 97% observed once, and the top ten hold around 0.13%. Input material: naive CD4+ T cells sorted from blood. As for subset: CD45RA+ positively selected. The TCR was taken from a man in his late teens or twenties in good health. The rearrangement joins TRBV2 to TRBJ1-1; D is ambiguous. CDR3 sequence: CASRAPGEAFF. CDR3 nucleotide sequence: TGTGCCAGCAGGGCTCCCGGTGAAGCTTTCTTT.